This T cell receptor (beta chain) was recovered during a study of T-cell reconstitution after alpha-beta-depleted transplantation in children. Ten or more counts support this clonotype. This CDR3 is built from 15 residues. The V and J ends lost 6 bases and 5 bases, in that order; junction bases with no gene match: 9. Germline V gene sequence: CDR1 MDHEN, CDR2 SYDVKM. Researchers prepared the TCRbeta library using unique molecular identifiers, the study reports. TCRdb reprocessed the PCR reads with MiXCR, giving one entry per CDR3 protein. Among over 550,000 distinct CDR3 sequences listed, under 12% were seen once.

This receptor was obtained from a human donor who donated a stem cell graft to a child with acute myeloid leukemia. This material consisted of PBMCs from the stem cell graft donor, taken from the stem cell graft. The chain joins TRBV28 to TRBJ2-1; the match to TRBD1 covers 8 bases. The CDR3 reads CASSLAGTGDNEQFF. The CDR3 coding sequence is TGTGCCAGCAGCCTAGCCGGGACAGGTGACAATGAGCAGTTCTTC.